These T cell receptor beta chains were read from a single sample in a study of cytomegalovirus exposure and HLA in healthy donors. Sequenced by immunoSEQ multiplex PCR; TCRdb stores in-frame clones only, minus some. The sample totals roughly 60,000 clones; its top ten clones hold 3% to 4%. The sample consisted of PBMCs. These TCRs come from a male donor in good health and CMV-seronegative. Both conserved end residues are part of each CDR3. The D gene is left open where the match is weak.

j_call: TRBJ2-5
v_call: TRBV7-9
d_call: TRBD2
cdr3_nt: TGTGCCAGCAGCGTCGGGGGGGGTAGACAAGAGACCCAGTACTTC
cdr3_aa: CASSVGGGRQETQYF

j_call: TRBJ2-1
v_call: TRBV18
d_call: -
cdr3_nt: TGTGCCAGCTCTCTCCGGGAAGAAGGTACTGAGCAGTTCTTC
cdr3_aa: CASSLREEGTEQFF

j_call: TRBJ1-1
v_call: TRBV6-5
d_call: -
cdr3_nt: TGTGCCAGCATGAGGAGGGTCGAGGACACTGAAGCTTTCTTT
cdr3_aa: CASMRRVEDTEAFF

j_call: TRBJ2-7
v_call: TRBV18
d_call: -
cdr3_nt: TGTGCCAGCTCACCACCGGCAAGCGCAGCCTACGAGCAGTACTTC
cdr3_aa: CASSPPASAAYEQYF

j_call: TRBJ2-4
v_call: TRBV7-2
d_call: -
cdr3_nt: TGTGCCAGCAGCTTAGGGGCCAGTCAAAACATTCAGTACTTC
cdr3_aa: CASSLGASQNIQYF

j_call: TRBJ2-5
v_call: TRBV4-3
d_call: -
cdr3_nt: TGCGCCAGCAGCCAAGACTACAGGGTGTACGAGACCCAGTACTTC
cdr3_aa: CASSQDYRVYETQYF

j_call: TRBJ2-1
v_call: TRBV7-2
d_call: TRBD1
cdr3_nt: TGTGCCAGCAGCTTCTCGGACAGGGTCGGCGATGAGCAGTTCTTC
cdr3_aa: CASSFSDRVGDEQFF

j_call: TRBJ2-1
v_call: TRBV5-1
d_call: -
cdr3_nt: TGCGCCACCGCCGAAGGGGGACGCCCGAGGTCGGGGCAGTTCTTC
cdr3_aa: CATAEGGRPRSGQFF

j_call: TRBJ2-7
v_call: TRBV19
d_call: TRBD1
cdr3_nt: TGTGCCAGTAGTAAGGACAGGGAAATTAGTGGGGGGTCCGCCTACGAGCAGTACTTC
cdr3_aa: CASSKDREISGGSAYEQYF

j_call: TRBJ2-1
v_call: TRBV29-1
d_call: -
cdr3_nt: TGCAGCGTTGAATACCACAGGGCGCAGGACAATGAGCAGTTCTTC
cdr3_aa: CSVEYHRAQDNEQFF

j_call: TRBJ2-7
v_call: TRBV7-2
d_call: -
cdr3_nt: TGTGCCAGCAGCCGCCGACAGGACGCCTACGAGCAGTACTTC
cdr3_aa: CASSRRQDAYEQYF

j_call: TRBJ2-1
v_call: TRBV5-4
d_call: -
cdr3_nt: TGTGCCAGCAGCTTGGAAGGGGTTGGGCAGTTCTTC
cdr3_aa: CASSLEGVGQFF

j_call: TRBJ1-1
v_call: TRBV2
d_call: -
cdr3_nt: TGTGCTGAAGACAGATTGAACACTGAAGATTTCTTT
cdr3_aa: CAEDRLNTEDFF

j_call: TRBJ2-7
v_call: TRBV5-1
d_call: TRBD2
cdr3_nt: TGCGCCAGCGGACTAGAGTCCTACGAGCAGTACTTC
cdr3_aa: CASGLESYEQYF

j_call: TRBJ2-7
v_call: TRBV2
d_call: -
cdr3_nt: TGTGCCAGCAGTACTTGGGCGGGACGGTACGAGCAGTACTTC
cdr3_aa: CASSTWAGRYEQYF

j_call: TRBJ2-7
v_call: TRBV7-2
d_call: TRBD2
cdr3_nt: TGTGCCAGCAGCTTAGCCGGGGGGGACCCCTACGAGCAGTACTTC
cdr3_aa: CASSLAGGDPYEQYF

j_call: TRBJ2-5
v_call: TRBV29-1
d_call: TRBD1
cdr3_nt: TGCAGCGTTATCGCGGGACAGGTGTACCAAGAGACCCAGTACTTC
cdr3_aa: CSVIAGQVYQETQYF

j_call: TRBJ1-4
v_call: TRBV18
d_call: -
cdr3_nt: TGTGCCAGCTCACCACGCAGGGAGGCTAATGAAAAACTGTTTTTT
cdr3_aa: CASSPRREANEKLFF

j_call: TRBJ1-3
v_call: TRBV5-6
d_call: TRBD1
cdr3_nt: TGTGCCAGCAGCTTGGCAGGGACAGGGGCTGGAAACACCATATATTTT
cdr3_aa: CASSLAGTGAGNTIYF

j_call: TRBJ2-7
v_call: TRBV7-2
d_call: TRBD2
cdr3_nt: TGTGCCAGCAGCTTAAGGGCTAGCGGGCACGCCTACGAGCAGTACTTC
cdr3_aa: CASSLRASGHAYEQYF

j_call: TRBJ1-5
v_call: TRBV28
d_call: TRBD1
cdr3_nt: TGTGCCAGCCTTTGGGGCCCCCACAGGGGGCGAGGCAATCAGCCCCAGCATTTT
cdr3_aa: CASLWGPHRGRGNQPQHF

j_call: TRBJ2-2
v_call: TRBV9
d_call: -
cdr3_nt: TGTGCCAGCAGCCACGACGTAGGGACTGGGACCGGGGAGCTGTTTTTT
cdr3_aa: CASSHDVGTGTGELFF

j_call: TRBJ2-1
v_call: TRBV5-6
d_call: -
cdr3_nt: TGTGCCAGCAGCTTGGCTACCGGGGTAGGCTACAATGAGCAGTTCTTC
cdr3_aa: CASSLATGVGYNEQFF

j_call: TRBJ2-1
v_call: TRBV9
d_call: TRBD2
cdr3_nt: TGTGCCAGCAGCGGAGGTCCCCCTAGCGGTTCCTACAATGAGCAGTTCTTC
cdr3_aa: CASSGGPPSGSYNEQFF

j_call: TRBJ2-7
v_call: TRBV29-1
d_call: TRBD2
cdr3_nt: TGCAGCGTTGTGGGACTAGCGGAGAACTACGAGCAGTACTTC
cdr3_aa: CSVVGLAENYEQYF

j_call: TRBJ2-7
v_call: TRBV7-2
d_call: TRBD2
cdr3_nt: TGTGCCAGCAGCCCAAAGCGGGAGTCGACCTACGAGCAGTACTTC
cdr3_aa: CASSPKRESTYEQYF

j_call: TRBJ2-1
v_call: TRBV11-3
d_call: -
cdr3_nt: TGTGCCAGCAGCCCCGGGTCCCGAGGTAACGCGCATGAGCAGTTCTTC
cdr3_aa: CASSPGSRGNAHEQFF

j_call: TRBJ2-3
v_call: TRBV6-4
d_call: TRBD2
cdr3_nt: TGTGCCAGAGGGAACCGTCTAGCGGGAGGAGGCACAGATACGCAGTATTTT
cdr3_aa: CARGNRLAGGGTDTQYF

j_call: TRBJ1-1
v_call: TRBV5-4
d_call: TRBD1
cdr3_nt: TGTGCCAGCAGCTTGGGGGGACAGGGAGGGGTGAGCACTGAAGCTTTCTTT
cdr3_aa: CASSLGGQGGVSTEAFF

j_call: TRBJ1-2
v_call: TRBV28
d_call: -
cdr3_nt: TGTGCCAGCAGTTTGCTGGGGGGGTCCACAAGGAACTATGGCTACACCTTC
cdr3_aa: CASSLLGGSTRNYGYTF

j_call: TRBJ2-3
v_call: TRBV5-1
d_call: TRBD2
cdr3_nt: TGCGCCAGCGGACGGACTAGCGGGACGCAAGATACGCAGTATTTT
cdr3_aa: CASGRTSGTQDTQYF

j_call: TRBJ2-5
v_call: TRBV7-2
d_call: TRBD2
cdr3_nt: TGTGCCAGCACCCGCGGACTGGGCGGGGGGGCGGAGACCCAGTACTTC
cdr3_aa: CASTRGLGGGAETQYF